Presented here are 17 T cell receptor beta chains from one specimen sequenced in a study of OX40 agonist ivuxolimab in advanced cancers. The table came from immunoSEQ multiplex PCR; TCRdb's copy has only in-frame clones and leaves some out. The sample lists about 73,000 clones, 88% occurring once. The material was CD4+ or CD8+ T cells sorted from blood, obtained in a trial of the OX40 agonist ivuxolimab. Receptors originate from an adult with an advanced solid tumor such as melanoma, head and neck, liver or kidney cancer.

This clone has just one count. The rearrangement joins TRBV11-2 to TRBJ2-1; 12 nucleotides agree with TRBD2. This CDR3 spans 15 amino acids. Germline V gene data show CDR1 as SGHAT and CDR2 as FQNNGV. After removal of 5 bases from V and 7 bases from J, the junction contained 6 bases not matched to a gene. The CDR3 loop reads CASSPRLAGANEQFF. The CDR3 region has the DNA TGTGCCAGCAGCCCTCGACTAGCGGGAGCAAATGAGCAGTTCTTC.

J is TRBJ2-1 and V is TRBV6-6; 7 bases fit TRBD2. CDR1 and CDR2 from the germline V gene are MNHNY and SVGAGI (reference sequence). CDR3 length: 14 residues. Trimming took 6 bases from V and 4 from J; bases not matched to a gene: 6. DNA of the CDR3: TGTGCCAGCAGCTGGAGCGGGGAGTACAATGAGCAGTTCTTC. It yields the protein CASSWSGEYNEQFF.

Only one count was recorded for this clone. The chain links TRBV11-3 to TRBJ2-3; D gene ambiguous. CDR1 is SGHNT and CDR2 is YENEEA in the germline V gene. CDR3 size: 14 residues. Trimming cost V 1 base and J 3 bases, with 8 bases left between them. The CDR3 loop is CASSLVGLTDTQYF. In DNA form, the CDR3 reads TGTGCCAGCAGCTTAGTTGGGTTGACAGATACGCAGTATTTT. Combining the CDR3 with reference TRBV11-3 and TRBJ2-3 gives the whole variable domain EAGVVQSPRYKIIEKKQPVAFWCNPISGHNTLYWYLQNLGQGPELLIRYENEEAVDDSQLPKDRFSAERLKGVDSTLKIQPAELGDSAVYLCASSLVGLTDTQYFGPGTRLTVL.

Here the CDR3 reads CASSLTGTSGELFF. The CDR3 DNA reads as TGTGCCAGCAGCTTGACAGGGACGTCCGGGGAGCTGTTTTTT. This chain joins TRBV7-6 and TRBJ2-2; 7 bases are a match to TRBD1. Unmatched junction bases numbered 4, after V lost 3 bases and J lost 6 bases. The CDR3 extends over 14 amino acids. Germline CDR1 reads SGHVS; CDR2 reads FNYEAQ.

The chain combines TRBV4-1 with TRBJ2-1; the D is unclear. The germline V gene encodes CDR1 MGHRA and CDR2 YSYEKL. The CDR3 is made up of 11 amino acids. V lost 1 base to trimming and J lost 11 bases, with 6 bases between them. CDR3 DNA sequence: TGCGCCAGCAGCCAAGGCCCACAGCAGTTCTTC. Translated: CASSQGPQQFF.

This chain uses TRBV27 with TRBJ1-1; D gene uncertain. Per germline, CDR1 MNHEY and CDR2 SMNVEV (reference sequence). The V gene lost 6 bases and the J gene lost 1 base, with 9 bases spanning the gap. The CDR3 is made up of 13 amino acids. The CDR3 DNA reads TGTGCCAGCAGGCGGACGGCGAACACTGAAGCTTTCTTT. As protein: CASRRTANTEAFF.

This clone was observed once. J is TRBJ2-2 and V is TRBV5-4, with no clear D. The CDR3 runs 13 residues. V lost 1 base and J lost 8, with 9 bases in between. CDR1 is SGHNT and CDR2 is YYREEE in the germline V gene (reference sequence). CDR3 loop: CASSLRSEGELFF. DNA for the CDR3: TGTGCCAGCAGCTTGCGTTCGGAAGGGGAGCTGTTTTTT.

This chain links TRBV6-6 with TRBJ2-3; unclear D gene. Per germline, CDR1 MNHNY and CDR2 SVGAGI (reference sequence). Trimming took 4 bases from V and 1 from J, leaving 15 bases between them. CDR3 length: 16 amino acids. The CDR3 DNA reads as TGTGCCAGCAGTTTGTTTCAGCCTGGGGGCACAGATACGCAGTATTTT. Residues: CASSLFQPGGTDTQYF.

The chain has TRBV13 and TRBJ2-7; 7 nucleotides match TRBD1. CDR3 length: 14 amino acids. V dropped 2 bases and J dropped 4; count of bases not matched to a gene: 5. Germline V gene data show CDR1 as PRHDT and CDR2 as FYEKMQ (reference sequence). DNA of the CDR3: TGTGCCAGCAGCTTAACAGGGGAACGGTACGAGCAGTACTTC. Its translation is CASSLTGERYEQYF.

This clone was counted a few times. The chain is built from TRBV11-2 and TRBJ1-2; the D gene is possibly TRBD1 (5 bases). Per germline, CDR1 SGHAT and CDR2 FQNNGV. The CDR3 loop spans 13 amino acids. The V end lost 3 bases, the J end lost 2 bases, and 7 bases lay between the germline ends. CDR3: CASSLGRNYGYTF. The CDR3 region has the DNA TGTGCCAGCAGCTTGGGACGGAACTATGGCTACACCTTC.

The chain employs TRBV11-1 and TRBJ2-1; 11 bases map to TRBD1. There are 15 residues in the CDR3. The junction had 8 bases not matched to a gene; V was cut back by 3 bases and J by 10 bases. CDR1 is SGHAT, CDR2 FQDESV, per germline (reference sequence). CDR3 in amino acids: CASSFTSDRGLEQFF. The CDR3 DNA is TGTGCCAGCAGCTTTACTTCGGACAGGGGGCTCGAGCAGTTCTTC.

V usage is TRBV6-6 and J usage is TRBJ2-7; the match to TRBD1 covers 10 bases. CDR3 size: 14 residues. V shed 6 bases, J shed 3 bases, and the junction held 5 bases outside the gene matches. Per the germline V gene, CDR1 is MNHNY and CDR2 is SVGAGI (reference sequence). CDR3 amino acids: CASSGTGEIYEQYF. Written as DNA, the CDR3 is TGTGCCAGCAGCGGGACAGGGGAGATCTACGAGCAGTACTTC.

The CDR3 reads CASSAEDSNQPQHF. The CDR3 nucleotides are TGTGCCAGCAGCGCGGAGGATAGCAATCAGCCCCAGCATTTT. The rearrangement joins TRBV9 to TRBJ1-5; no definite D call. This CDR3 spans 14 amino acids. Germline V gene data show CDR1 as SGDLS and CDR2 as YYNGEE. V lost 3 bases and J lost 0, with 7 bases in between.

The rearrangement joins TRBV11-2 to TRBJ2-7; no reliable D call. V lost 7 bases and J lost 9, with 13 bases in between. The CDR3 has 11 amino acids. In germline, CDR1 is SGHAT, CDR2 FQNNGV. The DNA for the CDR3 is TGTGCCAGCATGGGTGGCCATTCGCAGTACTTC. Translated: CASMGGHSQYF.

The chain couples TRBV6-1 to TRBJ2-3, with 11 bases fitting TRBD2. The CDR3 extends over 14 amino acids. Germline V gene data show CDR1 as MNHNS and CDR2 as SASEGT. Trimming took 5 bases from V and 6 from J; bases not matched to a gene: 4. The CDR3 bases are TGTGCCAGCAGTCTAGCGGGGGGAGGGGATACGCAGTATTTT. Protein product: CASSLAGGGDTQYF.

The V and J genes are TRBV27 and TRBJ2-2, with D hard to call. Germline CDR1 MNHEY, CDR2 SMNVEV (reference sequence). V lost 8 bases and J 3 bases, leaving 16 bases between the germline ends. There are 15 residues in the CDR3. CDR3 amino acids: CASSDEGPHTGELFF. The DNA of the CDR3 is TGTGCCAGCTCCGATGAAGGACCTCACACCGGGGAGCTGTTTTTT.

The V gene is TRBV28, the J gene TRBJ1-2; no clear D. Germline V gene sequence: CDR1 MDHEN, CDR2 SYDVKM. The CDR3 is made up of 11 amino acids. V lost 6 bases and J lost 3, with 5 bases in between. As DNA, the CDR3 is TGTGCCAGCAGGAGGGACTATGGCTACACCTTC. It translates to CASRRDYGYTF.